The next 23 T cell receptor beta chains were all read from a single sample in a study of shared clonotypes between healthy human individuals. The data were produced by immunoSEQ multiplex PCR, yet TCRdb's version contains in-frame clones alone and is incomplete. The data hold about 2.3 million clones, with 92% observed a single time. What was sequenced was naive CD4+ T cells from PBMCs. Subset indicated: CD45RA+ positively selected. The receptors derive from a man aged 18 to 29 in good health. Some clones in this sample may be carry-over from other donors' samples.

V gene TRBV6-6 combines with J gene TRBJ1-1; 12 bases map to TRBD1. CDR1 is MNHNY and CDR2 is SVGAGI in the germline V gene (reference sequence). The CDR3 length is 16 residues. J was trimmed by 3 bases and V by 0 bases; bases with no gene match: 2. The CDR3 reads CASSYSGQGAYTEAFF. As DNA, the CDR3 is TGTGCCAGCAGTTACTCGGGACAGGGGGCCTACACTGAAGCTTTCTTT.

The rearrangement joins TRBV4-2 to TRBJ1-1, with a possible D match to TRBD1 (6 bases). Germline assignment: CDR1 LGHNA and CDR2 YNFKEQ. V shed 8 bases and J shed 6 bases, with 16 bases lying between them. This CDR3 has 13 residues. The chain's CDR3 is CASQVMGAPEAFF. CDR3 nucleotides: TGTGCCAGCCAGGTTATGGGGGCCCCTGAAGCTTTCTTT.

This clone was seen only a few times. Other DNA sequences from this sample encode an identical CDR3 as well. V is TRBV25-1 and J is TRBJ2-7; D gene uncertain. The CDR3 has 11 amino acids. CDR1 and CDR2 from the germline V gene are MGHDK and SYGVNS. Trimming took 1 base from V and 3 from J, leaving 1 base between them. CDR3 region: CASSEFYEQYF. The CDR3 nucleotides are TGTGCCAGCAGTGAATTCTACGAGCAGTACTTC.

V gene TRBV18 combines with J gene TRBJ1-3; D not certain. Per germline, CDR1 KGHSH and CDR2 LQKENI. This CDR3 is 16 amino acids long. V lost 3 bases to trimming and J lost 4 bases, with 16 bases between them. The CDR3 region has the DNA TGTGCCAGCTCACCTTCAATGGGGAACTCCGGAAACACCATATATTTT. Encoded protein: CASSPSMGNSGNTIYF.

This chain joins TRBV13 and TRBJ1-3; D is possibly TRBD1 (5 bases). The CDR3 is 14 amino acids. V shed 3 bases and J shed 3 bases, with 9 bases lying between them. Germline values: CDR1 PRHDT, CDR2 FYEKMQ (reference sequence). Here the CDR3 DNA reads TGTGCCAGCAGCTTCACGGGGGGTGGAAACACCATATATTTT. Its protein is CASSFTGGGNTIYF. Based on the CDR3 plus reference TRBV13 and TRBJ1-3, the full variable domain is AAGVIQSPRHLIKEKRETATLKCYPIPRHDTVYWYQQGPGQDPQFLISFYEKMQSDKGSIPDRFSAQQFSDYHSELNMSSLELGDSALYFCASSFTGGGNTIYFGEGSWLTVV.

V usage is TRBV5-1 and J usage is TRBJ1-1; 8 positions agree with TRBD1. V shed 4 bases and J 1 base; nucleotides not matched to a gene: 3. There are 14 residues in the CDR3. Germline CDR1 SGHRS, CDR2 YFSETQ. CDR3 region: CASSRTGQNTEAFF. The CDR3 bases are TGCGCCAGCAGCAGGACAGGGCAGAACACTGAAGCTTTCTTT.

The chain uses TRBV30 and TRBJ1-1; TRBD1 agrees at 7 bases. The CDR3 is 14 amino acids. Germline V lookup: CDR1 GTSNPN, CDR2 SVGIG (reference sequence). Unmatched junction bases numbered 6, after V lost 4 bases and J lost 1 base. The CDR3 is CAWKTEGANTEAFF. The CDR3 nucleotides are TGTGCCTGGAAGACTGAGGGGGCGAACACTGAAGCTTTCTTT.

V is TRBV4-1 and J is TRBJ1-5, with 10 bases lining up with TRBD1. This CDR3 contains 13 residues. Germline CDR1 MGHRA, CDR2 YSYEKL. V was clipped by 3 bases and J by 9 bases; unmatched bases: 2. CDR3 nucleotides: TGCGCCAGCAGCCATGGGGACAGGGGGCCCCAGCATTTT. Amino acid sequence: CASSHGDRGPQHF.

The chain joins TRBV4-1 to TRBJ2-7, with TRBD2 matching 9 bases. Germline CDR1 is MGHRA and CDR2 is YSYEKL. Losses at the gene ends were 3 bases for V and 6 bases for J; bases not matched to a gene: 12. This CDR3 has 16 residues. The CDR3 region is CASSQQGTSLWVEQYF. In DNA form, the CDR3 reads TGCGCCAGCAGCCAGCAGGGGACTAGCTTGTGGGTCGAGCAGTACTTC.

Comments on this clone: The same CDR3 can be traced to other DNA sequences in this sample. The chain carries TRBV7-3 and TRBJ1-1; D gene ambiguous. The germline V gene encodes CDR1 SGHTA and CDR2 FQGTGA. CDR3 length: 13 residues. Trimming took off 0 bases at V and 2 bases at J, with 4 bases between the two ends. The CDR3, as DNA: TGTGCCAGCAGCTTAACATCCAACACTGAAGCTTTCTTT. Its protein is CASSLTSNTEAFF.

The chain links TRBV29-1 to TRBJ2-5; either TRBD1 or TRBD2 may supply D (5 bases each). CDR1 is SQVTM and CDR2 is ANQGSEA in the germline V gene. Trimming took off 7 bases at V and 3 bases at J, with 12 bases between the two ends. The CDR3 runs 12 residues. CDR3 residues: CSASGREETQYF. CDR3 sequence (DNA): TGCAGCGCGTCGGGACGAGAAGAGACCCAGTACTTC.

This clone showed up just a few times. The chain has TRBV28 and TRBJ1-1, with a tentative D call TRBD1 (6 bases). Trimming pared 6 bases from V and 0 bases from J, leaving 14 bases between. The CDR3 is 15 residues long. Germline assignment: CDR1 MDHEN and CDR2 SYDVKM. CDR3 sequence: CASRDFRGMNTEAFF. The CDR3 coding sequence is TGTGCCAGCAGGGACTTCAGGGGAATGAACACTGAAGCTTTCTTT.

With respect to this clone: Different DNA sequences within this sample yield the same CDR3. The chain is built from TRBV7-3 and TRBJ2-5, with D possibly TRBD2 on 6 matching bases. The ends were cut back, 0 bases at V and 3 bases at J, with 8 bases in the middle. The CDR3 length is 14 residues. Germline loops: CDR1 SGHTA, CDR2 FQGTGA. In DNA, the CDR3 is TGTGCCAGCAGCTTAACCGGCGGGAAAGAGACCCAGTACTTC. Translated, it gives CASSLTGGKETQYF.

This clone appeared once. The genes are TRBV5-1 and TRBJ2-7; D remains unclear. The V gene's germline CDR1 is SGHRS and CDR2 YFSETQ. V lost 1 base and J 0 bases, leaving 14 bases between the germline ends. This CDR3 spans 16 amino acids. The CDR3 nucleotides read TGCGCCAGCAGCTTGTATCTAGGAGCAAACTCCTACGAGCAGTACTTC. This gives the protein CASSLYLGANSYEQYF.

The J gene is TRBJ1-2, the V gene TRBV27; D not certain. CDR1 MNHEY and CDR2 SMNVEV come from the germline V gene (reference sequence). The V end lost 9 bases, the J end lost 7 bases, and 12 bases lay between the germline ends. The CDR3 spans 11 residues. CDR3 sequence (DNA): TGTGCCAGTAACCCCTCAGGTGGCTACACCTTC. Its protein product is CASNPSGGYTF.

This chain uses TRBV28 with TRBJ1-1; D not certain. This CDR3 spans 13 amino acids. Trimming removed 6 bases at V and 1 base at J, with 9 bases between. The germline V gene has CDR1 MDHEN and CDR2 SYDVKM. CDR3 sequence (DNA): TGTGCCAGCAGCCGAGGGCCGAACACTGAAGCTTTCTTT. It specifies CASSRGPNTEAFF.

The table lists this clone with a few counts. In the same sample, other DNA sequences code for this CDR3. V usage is TRBV29-1 and J usage is TRBJ2-7, with a tentative D call TRBD2 (6 bases). The V end was cut by 0 bases, the J end by 2 bases, with 14 bases between. The germline V gene has CDR1 SQVTM and CDR2 ANQGSEA. The CDR3 is 15 residues long. The DNA of the CDR3 is TGCAGCGTTGAAGATCGAGGTAGCGGCGCCTACGAGCAGTACTTC. Protein product: CSVEDRGSGAYEQYF.

This chain connects TRBV4-3 to TRBJ2-2, with D uncertain. Germline V lookup: CDR1 LGHNA, CDR2 YSLEER. V was pared by 0 bases and J by 3 bases, with 5 bases between. The CDR3 totals 14 residues. The CDR3 DNA follows: TGCGCCAGCAGCCAAGATTCGTACACCGGGGAGCTGTTTTTT. Its protein is CASSQDSYTGELFF.

This chain links TRBV5-1 with TRBJ2-1, with TRBD2 identical over 10 bases. Per germline, CDR1 SGHRS and CDR2 YFSETQ. This CDR3 is 15 amino acids long. J was trimmed by 5 bases and V by 4 bases; bases with no gene match: 6. This CDR3 is CASSLGLARNNEQFF. The CDR3 coding sequence is TGCGCCAGCAGCCTGGGACTAGCGAGAAACAATGAGCAGTTCTTC.

This chain connects TRBV27 to TRBJ2-1; 16 bases match TRBD2. Germline V gives CDR1 MNHEY, CDR2 SMNVEV (reference sequence). V lost 2 bases and J lost 2; bases outside the gene matches: 3. The CDR3 length is 18 residues. The CDR3 coding sequence is TGTGCCAGCAGTTTAGGGACTAGCGGGAGGGCAACCTACAATGAGCAGTTCTTC. It translates to CASSLGTSGRATYNEQFF.

The chain has TRBV7-3 and TRBJ2-2, with 11 bases matching TRBD2. Germline CDR1 and CDR2: SGHTA and FQGTGA. With V trimmed by 5 bases and J by 1 base, 18 bases remained unmatched. The CDR3 has 21 residues. The CDR3 sequence is CASSPYRLVAGGPKNTGELFF. The DNA for the CDR3 is TGTGCCAGCAGCCCCTACCGACTCGTAGCGGGAGGGCCGAAGAACACCGGGGAGCTGTTTTTT.

This clone was counted a single time. The V gene is TRBV2, the J gene TRBJ2-3, with D possibly being TRBD1 (5 bases). Trimming removed 4 bases from V and 2 bases from J, with 16 bases in between. The germline CDR1 and CDR2 sequences are SNHLY and FYNNEI. The CDR3 sequence is 16 residues long. Here the CDR3 reads CASSGTDRIPTDTQYF. CDR3 in DNA: TGTGCCAGCAGTGGGACCGACAGAATACCCACAGATACGCAGTATTTT.

The chain recombines TRBV14 with TRBJ2-2; D tentatively fits TRBD1 or TRBD2 (6 bases each). Looked up from germline, CDR1 is SGHDN and CDR2 is FVKESK. The CDR3 has 15 residues. Trimming cost V 2 bases and J 7 bases, with 14 bases left between them. CDR3 bases: TGTGCCAGCAGCCAACCGGGGGCTCTAATCGGGGAGCTGTTTTTT. It yields the protein CASSQPGALIGELFF.